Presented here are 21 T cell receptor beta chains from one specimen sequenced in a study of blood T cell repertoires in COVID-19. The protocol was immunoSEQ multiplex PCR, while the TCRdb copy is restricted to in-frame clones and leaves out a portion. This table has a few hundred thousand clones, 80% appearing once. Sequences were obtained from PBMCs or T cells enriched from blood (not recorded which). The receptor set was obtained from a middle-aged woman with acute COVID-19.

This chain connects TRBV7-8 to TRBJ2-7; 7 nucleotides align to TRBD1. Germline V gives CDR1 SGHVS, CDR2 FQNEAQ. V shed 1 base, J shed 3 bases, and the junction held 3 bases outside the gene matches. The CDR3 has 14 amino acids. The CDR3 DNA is TGTGCCAGCAGCTTAGACAGGGGTGGCTACGAGCAGTACTTC. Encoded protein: CASSLDRGGYEQYF.

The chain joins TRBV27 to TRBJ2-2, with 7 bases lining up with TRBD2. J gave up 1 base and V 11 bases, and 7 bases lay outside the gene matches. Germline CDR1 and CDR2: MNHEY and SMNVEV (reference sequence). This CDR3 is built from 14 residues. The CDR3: CAAGEGLNTGELFF. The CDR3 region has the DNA TGTGCCGCGGGGGAAGGACTGAACACCGGGGAGCTGTTTTTT.

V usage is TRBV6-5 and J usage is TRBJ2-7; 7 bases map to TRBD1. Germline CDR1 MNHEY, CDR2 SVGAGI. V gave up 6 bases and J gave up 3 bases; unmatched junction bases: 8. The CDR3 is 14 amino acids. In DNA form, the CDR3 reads TGTGCCAGCAGCAGGGACAGTTTTTACTACGAGCAGTACTTC. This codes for CASSRDSFYYEQYF.

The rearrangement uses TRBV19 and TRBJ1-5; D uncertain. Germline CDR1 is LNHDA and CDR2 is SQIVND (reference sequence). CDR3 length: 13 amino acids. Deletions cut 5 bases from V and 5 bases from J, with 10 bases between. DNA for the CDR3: TGTGCCAGTAGTTCGTCTGTTGATCAGCCCCAGCATTTT. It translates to CASSSSVDQPQHF.

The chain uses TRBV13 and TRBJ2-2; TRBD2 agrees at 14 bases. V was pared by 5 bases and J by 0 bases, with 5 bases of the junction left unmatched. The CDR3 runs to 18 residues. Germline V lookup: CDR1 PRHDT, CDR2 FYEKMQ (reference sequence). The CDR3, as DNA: TGTGCCAGCAGCGAAGGACTAGCGGGGGGTGCGAACACCGGGGAGCTGTTTTTT. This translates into CASSEGLAGGANTGELFF.

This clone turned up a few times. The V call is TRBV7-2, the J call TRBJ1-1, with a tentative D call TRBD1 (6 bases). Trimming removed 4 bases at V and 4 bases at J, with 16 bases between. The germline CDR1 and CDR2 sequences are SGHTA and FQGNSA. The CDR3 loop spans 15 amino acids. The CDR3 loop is CASSSQGGRTTEAFF. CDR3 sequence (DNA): TGTGCCAGCAGCTCCCAAGGGGGTCGAACCACTGAAGCTTTCTTT.

CDR3 amino acids: CASTVTSGSTDTQYF. DNA of the CDR3: TGTGCCAGCACCGTTACTAGCGGGAGCACAGATACGCAGTATTTT. The chain is built from TRBV6-5 and TRBJ2-3, with TRBD2 matching over 9 bases. V gave up 7 bases and J gave up 0 bases; unmatched junction bases: 5. In germline, CDR1 is MNHEY, CDR2 SVGAGI. The CDR3 length is 15 residues.

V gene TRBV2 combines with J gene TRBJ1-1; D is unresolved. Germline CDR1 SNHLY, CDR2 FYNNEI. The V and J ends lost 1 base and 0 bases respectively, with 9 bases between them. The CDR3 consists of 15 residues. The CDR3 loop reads CASSEGGPLNTEAFF. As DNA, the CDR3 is TGTGCCAGCAGTGAAGGTGGGCCTTTGAACACTGAAGCTTTCTTT. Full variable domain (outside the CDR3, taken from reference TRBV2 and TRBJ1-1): EPEVTQTPSHQVTQMGQEVILRCVPISNHLYFYWYRQILGQKVEFLVSFYNNEISEKSEIFDDQFSVERPDGSNFTLKIRSTKLEDSAMYFCASSEGGPLNTEAFFGQGTRLTVV.

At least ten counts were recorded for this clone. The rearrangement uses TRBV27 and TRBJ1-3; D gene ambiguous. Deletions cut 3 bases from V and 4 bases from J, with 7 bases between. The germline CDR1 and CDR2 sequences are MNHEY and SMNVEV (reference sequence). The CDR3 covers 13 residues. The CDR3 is CASSFSQGNTIYF. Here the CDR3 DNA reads TGTGCCAGCAGTTTTTCCCAAGGAAACACCATATATTTT.

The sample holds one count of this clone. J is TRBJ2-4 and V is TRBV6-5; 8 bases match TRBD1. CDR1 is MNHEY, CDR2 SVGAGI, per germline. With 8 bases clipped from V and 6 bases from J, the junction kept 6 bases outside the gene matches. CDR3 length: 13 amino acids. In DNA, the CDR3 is TGTGCCAGCGCAGTACAGGGGGGAAACATTCAGTACTTC. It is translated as CASAVQGGNIQYF.

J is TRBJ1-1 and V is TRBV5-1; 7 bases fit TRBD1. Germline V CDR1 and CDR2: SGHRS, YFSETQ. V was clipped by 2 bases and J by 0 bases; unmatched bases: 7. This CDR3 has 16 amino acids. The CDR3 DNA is TGCGCCAGCAGCTTACGGACAGGACGCATGAACACTGAAGCTTTCTTT. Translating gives CASSLRTGRMNTEAFF.

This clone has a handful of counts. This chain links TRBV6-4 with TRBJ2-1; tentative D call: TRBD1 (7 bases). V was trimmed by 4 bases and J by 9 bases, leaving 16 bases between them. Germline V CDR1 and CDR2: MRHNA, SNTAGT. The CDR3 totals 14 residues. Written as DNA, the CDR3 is TGTGCCAGCAGTGTCGGCAGGGGGGCCAGTGAGCAGTTCTTC. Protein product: CASSVGRGASEQFF.

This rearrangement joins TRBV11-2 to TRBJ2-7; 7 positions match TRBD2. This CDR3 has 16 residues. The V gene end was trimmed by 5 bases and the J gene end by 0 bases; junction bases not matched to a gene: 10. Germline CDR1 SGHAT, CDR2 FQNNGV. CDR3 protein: CASSQDGGGSSYEQYF. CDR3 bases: TGTGCCAGCAGCCAAGATGGCGGGGGAAGCTCCTACGAGCAGTACTTC.

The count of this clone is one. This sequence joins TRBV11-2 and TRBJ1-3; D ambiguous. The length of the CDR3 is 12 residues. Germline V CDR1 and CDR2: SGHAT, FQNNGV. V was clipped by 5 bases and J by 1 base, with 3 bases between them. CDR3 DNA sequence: TGTGCCAGCAGCCCGTCTGGAAACACCATATATTTT. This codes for CASSPSGNTIYF.

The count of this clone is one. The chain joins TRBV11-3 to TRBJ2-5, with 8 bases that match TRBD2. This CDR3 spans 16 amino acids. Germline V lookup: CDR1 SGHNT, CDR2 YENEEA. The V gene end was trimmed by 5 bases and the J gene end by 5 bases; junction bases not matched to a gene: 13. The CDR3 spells CASSLGGTSGSETQYF. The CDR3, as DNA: TGTGCCAGCAGCCTAGGTGGGACTAGTGGAAGCGAGACCCAGTACTTC.

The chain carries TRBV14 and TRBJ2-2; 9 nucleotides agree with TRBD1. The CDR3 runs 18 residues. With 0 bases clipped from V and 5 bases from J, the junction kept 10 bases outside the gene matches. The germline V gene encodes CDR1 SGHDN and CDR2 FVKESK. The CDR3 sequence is CASSQDLPGTGPTGELFF. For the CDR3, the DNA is TGTGCCAGCAGCCAAGACCTACCCGGGACAGGGCCAACCGGGGAGCTGTTTTTT.

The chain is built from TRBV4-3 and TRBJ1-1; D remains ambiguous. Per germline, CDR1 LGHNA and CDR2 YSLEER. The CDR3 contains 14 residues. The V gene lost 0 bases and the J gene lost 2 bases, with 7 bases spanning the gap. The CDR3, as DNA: TGCGCCAGCAGCCAAGATCAGCGAAACACTGAAGCTTTCTTT. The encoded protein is CASSQDQRNTEAFF.

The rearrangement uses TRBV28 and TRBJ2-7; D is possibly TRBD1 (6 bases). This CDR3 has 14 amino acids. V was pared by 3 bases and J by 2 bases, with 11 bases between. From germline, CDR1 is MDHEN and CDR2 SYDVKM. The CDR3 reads CASSFRGYTYEQYF. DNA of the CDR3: TGTGCCAGCAGTTTCAGGGGCTATACCTACGAGCAGTACTTC.

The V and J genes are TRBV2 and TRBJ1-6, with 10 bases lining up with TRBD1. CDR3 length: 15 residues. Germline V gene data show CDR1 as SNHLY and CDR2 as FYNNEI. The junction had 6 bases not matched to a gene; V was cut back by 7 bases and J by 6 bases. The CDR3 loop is CASKLDRGINSPLHF. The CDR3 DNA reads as TGTGCCAGCAAGCTGGACAGGGGGATTAATTCACCCCTCCACTTT. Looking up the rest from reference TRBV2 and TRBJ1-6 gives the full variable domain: EPEVTQTPSHQVTQMGQEVILRCVPISNHLYFYWYRQILGQKVEFLVSFYNNEISEKSEIFDDQFSVERPDGSNFTLKIRSTKLEDSAMYFCASKLDRGINSPLHFGNGTRLTVT.

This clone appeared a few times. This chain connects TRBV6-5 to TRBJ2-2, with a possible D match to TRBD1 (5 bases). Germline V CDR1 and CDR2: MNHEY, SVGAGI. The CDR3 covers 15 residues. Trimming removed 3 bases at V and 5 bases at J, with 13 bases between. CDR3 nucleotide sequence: TGTGCCAGCAGTTATCAGGGTCTCCGGACCGGGGAGCTGTTTTTT. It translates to CASSYQGLRTGELFF.

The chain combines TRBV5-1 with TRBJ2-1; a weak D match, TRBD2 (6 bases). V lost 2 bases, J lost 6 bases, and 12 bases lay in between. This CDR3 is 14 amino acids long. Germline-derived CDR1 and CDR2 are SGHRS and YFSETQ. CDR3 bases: TGCGCCAGCAGCTTTCAGGGAGGAGGCAATGAGCAGTTCTTC. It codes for CASSFQGGGNEQFF.